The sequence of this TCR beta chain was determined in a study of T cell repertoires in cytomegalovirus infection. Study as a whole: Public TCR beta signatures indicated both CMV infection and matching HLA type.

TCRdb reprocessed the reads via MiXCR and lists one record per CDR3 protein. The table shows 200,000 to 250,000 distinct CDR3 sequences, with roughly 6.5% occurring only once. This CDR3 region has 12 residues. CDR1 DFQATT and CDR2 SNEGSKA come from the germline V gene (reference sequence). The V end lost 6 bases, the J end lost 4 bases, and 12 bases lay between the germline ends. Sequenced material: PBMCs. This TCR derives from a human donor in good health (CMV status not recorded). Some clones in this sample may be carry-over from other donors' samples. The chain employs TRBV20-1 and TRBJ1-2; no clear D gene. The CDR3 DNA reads TGCAGTGCCTCTAGGGCGGGCTATGGCTACACCTTC. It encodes CSASRAGYGYTF.